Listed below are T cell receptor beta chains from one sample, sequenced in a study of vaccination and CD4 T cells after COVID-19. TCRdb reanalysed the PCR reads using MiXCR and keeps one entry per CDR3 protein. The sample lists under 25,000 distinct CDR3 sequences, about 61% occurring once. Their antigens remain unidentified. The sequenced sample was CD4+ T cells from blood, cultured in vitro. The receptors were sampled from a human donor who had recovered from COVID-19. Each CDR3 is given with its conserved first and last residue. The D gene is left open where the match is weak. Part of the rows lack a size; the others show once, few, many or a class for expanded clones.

CASSYWRDSNQPQHF	TGTGCCAGCAGTTACTGGAGAGATAGCAATCAGCCCCAGCATTTT	.	.	TRBV6-5	TRBJ1-5
CSPLGRTYEQYF	TGCAGTCCCCTGGGCAGAACCTACGAGCAGTACTTC	.	.	TRBV20-1	TRBJ2-7
CASSPRTSGRAGPYNEQFF	TGTGCCAGCAGCCCCCGGACTAGCGGGAGGGCCGGGCCGTACAATGAGCAGTTCTTC	TRBD2	.	TRBV7-9	TRBJ2-1
CASNPTGGNSPLHF	TGTGCCAGCAACCCGACAGGGGGTAATTCACCCCTCCACTTT	TRBD1	.	TRBV6-1	TRBJ1-6
CASSEHRNNQPQHF	TGTGCCAGCAGTGAACACCGAAACAATCAGCCCCAGCATTTT	.	few	TRBV2	TRBJ1-5
CATSKQGVGTQYF	TGTGCCACCAGTAAACAGGGCGTGGGGACCCAGTACTTC	.	.	TRBV24-1	TRBJ2-5
CASSSSSMTPLHF	TGTGCCAGCAGCTCCTCATCGATGACACCCCTCCACTTT	.	.	TRBV7-3	TRBJ1-6
CASSLTQGENQPQHF	TGTGCCAGCAGCTTAACACAGGGGGAAAATCAGCCCCAGCATTTT	TRBD1	.	TRBV7-2	TRBJ1-5
CAWSVSSGKGTQYF	TGTGCCTGGAGTGTAAGCTCGGGAAAAGGTACGCAGTATTTT	.	.	TRBV30	TRBJ2-3
CATSDYGGVETQYF	TGTGCCACCAGTGACTACGGGGGGGTAGAGACCCAGTACTTC	TRBD2	.	TRBV24-1	TRBJ2-5
CASSPGTGVIEGYTF	TGTGCCAGCAGCCCTGGGACAGGGGTGATAGAAGGCTACACCTTC	TRBD1	.	TRBV7-3	TRBJ1-2
CASRGGDRGYEQYF	TGTGCCAGCAGGGGAGGGGACAGGGGCTACGAGCAGTACTTC	TRBD1	once	TRBV2	TRBJ2-7
CASRGTSGRLVVTGELFF	TGTGCCAGCAGGGGGACTAGCGGGAGGCTCGTGGTCACCGGGGAGCTGTTTTTT	TRBD2	.	TRBV6-2/TRBV6-3	TRBJ2-2
CASSYSGTSGRGEQFF	TGTGCCAGCAGTTACTCGGGGACTAGCGGGAGGGGTGAGCAGTTCTTC	TRBD2	.	TRBV6-5	TRBJ2-1
CASSFTDVGWYEQYF	TGTGCCAGCAGCTTCACGGACGTCGGTTGGTACGAGCAGTACTTC	.	.	TRBV11-2	TRBJ2-7
CASSFLGQGTPTGEQYF	TGTGCCAGCAGCTTCCTCGGACAGGGGACACCCACGGGGGAGCAGTACTTC	TRBD1	once	TRBV11-2	TRBJ2-7
CSASPAGGTDTQYF	TGCAGTGCTAGTCCGGCAGGGGGCACAGATACGCAGTATTTT	.	.	TRBV20-1	TRBJ2-3
CASSYLSGSAYGYTF	TGTGCCAGCAGTTATCTTTCAGGGTCGGCCTATGGCTACACCTTC	.	.	TRBV6-2/TRBV6-3	TRBJ1-2
CATSRDGVNTEAFF	TGTGCCACCAGCAGAGATGGCGTGAACACTGAAGCTTTCTTT	.	few	TRBV15	TRBJ1-1
CASSPSVGELFF	TGTGCCAGCAGCCCATCTGTCGGGGAGCTGTTTTTT	.	.	TRBV28	TRBJ2-2
CSAFPPSDQPQHF	TGCAGTGCTTTCCCCCCGAGTGACCAGCCCCAGCATTTT	.	.	TRBV20-1	TRBJ1-5
CASSSGTGNQPQHF	TGTGCCAGCAGCTCCGGGACAGGCAATCAGCCCCAGCATTTT	TRBD1	.	TRBV28	TRBJ1-5
CSARGPNSPLHF	TGCAGTGCTAGAGGTCCTAATTCACCCCTCCACTTT	.	.	TRBV20-1	TRBJ1-6
CASSLRPSGTGMFRCTF	TGTGCCAGCAGCTTACGCCCGTCCGGGACAGGGATGTTTCGGTGCACCTTC	TRBD1	.	TRBV7-2	TRBJ1-2
CASKWREAKTYEQYF	TGTGCCAGCAAGTGGCGGGAGGCCAAAACCTACGAGCAGTACTTC	TRBD2	.	TRBV6-2/TRBV6-3	TRBJ2-7
CATSGREMYEQYF	TGTGCCACCAGTGGGCGAGAGATGTACGAGCAGTACTTC	.	.	TRBV24-1	TRBJ2-7
CSAIRASGRANEQYF	TGCAGTGCTATTCGTGCCAGCGGGAGGGCCAACGAGCAGTACTTC	TRBD2	few	TRBV20-1	TRBJ2-7
CASSIRGRFCKENQPQHF	TGTGCCAGCAGCATCCGTGGACGCTTCTGCAAAGAGAATCAGCCCCAGCATTTT	.	.	TRBV21-1	TRBJ1-5
CASTTGTSVHIEQFF	TGTGCCAGCACCACCGGGACTAGCGTGCACATTGAGCAGTTCTTC	TRBD2	.	TRBV12-3/TRBV12-4	TRBJ2-1
CASSPGLAGPDTQYF	TGTGCCAGCAGCCCGGGGTTAGCGGGACCAGATACGCAGTATTTT	TRBD2	.	TRBV11-3	TRBJ2-3
CSASQGVGQPQHF	TGCAGTGCTAGTCAGGGTGTGGGTCAGCCCCAGCATTTT	.	.	TRBV20-1	TRBJ1-5
CASSIDQQGGGYTF	TGTGCCAGTAGTATTGATCAACAGGGGGGAGGCTACACCTTC	TRBD1	.	TRBV19	TRBJ1-2
CASSIPGGREKAQHF	TGTGCCAGTAGTATACCCGGGGGCAGGGAAAAGGCCCAGCATTTT	.	.	TRBV19	TRBJ1-5
CASRRTDKGYTF	TGTGCCAGCCGCCGGACGGACAAGGGCTACACCTTC	.	few	TRBV28	TRBJ1-2
CASSGNSRTSNQPQHF	TGTGCCAGCAGCGGGAATAGCAGGACCTCCAATCAGCCCCAGCATTTT	.	.	TRBV7-8	TRBJ1-5
CATSRGSENDEQFF	TGTGCCACCAGCAGAGGTTCGGAGAACGATGAGCAGTTCTTC	.	.	TRBV15	TRBJ2-1
CATSELTGTGGYGYTF	TGTGCCACCAGTGAGTTGACCGGGACAGGGGGGTATGGCTACACCTTC	TRBD1	.	TRBV24-1	TRBJ1-2
CASSPNTNQLGAYNEQFF	TGTGCCAGCAGCCCAAATACTAACCAGTTGGGTGCCTACAATGAGCAGTTCTTC	.	.	TRBV27	TRBJ2-1
CATKAGVYGYTF	TGTGCCACCAAGGCCGGGGTGTATGGCTACACCTTC	.	.	TRBV6-1	TRBJ1-2
CASSQDTGNTEAFF	TGTGCCAGCAGTCAAGATACAGGGAACACTGAAGCTTTCTTT	.	.	TRBV28	TRBJ1-1
CATADRFLTEAFF	TGTGCCACTGCTGACAGGTTTCTGACTGAAGCTTTCTTT	.	.	TRBV19	TRBJ1-1
CASESSYNSPLHF	TGTGCCAGCGAGAGCTCCTATAATTCACCCCTCCACTTT	.	.	TRBV2	TRBJ1-6
CASSYGPYGYTF	TGTGCCAGCAGTTACGGCCCATATGGCTACACCTTC	.	few	TRBV6-2/TRBV6-3	TRBJ1-2
CASSTGQGHTEAFF	TGTGCCAGCAGTACTGGACAGGGCCACACTGAAGCTTTCTTT	TRBD1	.	TRBV28	TRBJ1-1
CSARRGADSPLHF	TGCAGTGCTAGAAGGGGAGCAGATTCACCCCTCCACTTT	.	few	TRBV20-1	TRBJ1-6
CASSAMGGTYGYTF	TGTGCCAGCAGTGCCATGGGAGGGACCTATGGCTACACCTTC	.	.	TRBV6-1	TRBJ1-2
CASSIRTSGRNEQFF	TGTGCCAGCAGTATCCGGACTAGCGGGAGAAATGAGCAGTTCTTC	TRBD2	.	TRBV27	TRBJ2-1
CSATPPVIDTQYF	TGCAGTGCGACCCCCCCGGTAATAGATACGCAGTATTTT	.	.	TRBV20-1	TRBJ2-3
CASSYARGRAFF	TGTGCCAGCAGTTACGCGCGGGGGCGAGCTTTCTTT	.	.	TRBV6-5	TRBJ1-1
CSVRVRREVGEQFF	TGCAGTGTTAGGGTTCGGCGGGAAGTCGGGGAGCAGTTCTTC	.	.	TRBV20-1	TRBJ2-1
CASSPLAKNIQYF	TGTGCCAGCAGTCCACTAGCCAAAAACATTCAGTACTTC	.	.	TRBV27	TRBJ2-4
CSASKGLSNQPQHF	TGCAGTGCTAGTAAGGGGTTGAGCAATCAGCCCCAGCATTTT	.	.	TRBV20-1	TRBJ1-5
CASSLTATGNEQFF	TGTGCCAGCAGCTTGACAGCGACCGGGAATGAGCAGTTCTTC	.	.	TRBV7-9	TRBJ2-1
CSAGGLAGRFLSYNEQFF	TGCAGTGCTGGAGGACTAGCGGGACGCTTCCTCTCCTACAATGAGCAGTTCTTC	TRBD2	.	TRBV20-1	TRBJ2-1
CATSRDRGHYGYTF	TGTGCCACCAGCAGGGACAGGGGACACTATGGCTACACCTTC	TRBD1	few	TRBV15	TRBJ1-2
CSVAKGRISYEQYF	TGCAGCGTTGCCAAGGGTAGGATCTCCTACGAGCAGTACTTC	.	.	TRBV29-1	TRBJ2-7
CSAKQGARTGELFF	TGCAGTGCTAAACAGGGGGCGCGTACCGGGGAGCTGTTTTTT	TRBD1	few	TRBV20-1	TRBJ2-2
CASSLLGTPISYEQYF	TGTGCCAGCTCCCTTTTAGGGACACCCATCTCCTACGAGCAGTACTTC	.	.	TRBV18	TRBJ2-7
CASSLQGSNTEAFF	TGTGCCAGCAGCTTGCAGGGGAGTAACACTGAAGCTTTCTTT	.	.	TRBV7-9	TRBJ1-1
CASSLEGGRLWFF	TGTGCCAGCAGCTTAGAGGGGGGACGACTCTGGTTTTTC	.	.	TRBV7-8	TRBJ1-2